This TCR beta chain was profiled in a study of T cell responses to AZD1222 COVID-19 vaccine. General study results and limits: Females made up more of the donors, who were largely white British, and clonal diversity may have come out too low. Targets within unmutated variant regions were reportedly found for nearly half of spike-specific TCRs. Mapped onto spike, vaccine-associated CD4 TCRs spanned it and were dominant at 160-218 and 743-854.

Points on this clone: Its antigen is unidentified.

Per the germline V gene, CDR1 is GTSNPN and CDR2 is SVGIG (reference sequence). The CDR3 consists of 15 residues. Trimming took off 3 bases at V and 3 bases at J, with 12 bases between the two ends. The protocol was immunoSEQ multiplex PCR, while the TCRdb copy is restricted to in-frame clones and leaves out a portion. The sample shows 200,000 or so clones, 85% to 90% of them seen only once. The sequence was collected from an adult in good health. Source: peripheral blood, taken on day 0 of MenACWY control vaccination. The chain couples TRBV30 to TRBJ1-6; D is ambiguous. The CDR3, as DNA: TGTGCCTGGAGCCCCAGGCCCGACTATAATTCACCCCTCCACTTT. This sequence encodes CAWSPRPDYNSPLHF.